This T cell receptor beta chain was captured by sequencing in a study of blood T cell repertoires in COVID-19. Study context: The United States, Italy and Spain provided the acute and convalescent COVID-19 samples. From T cells, B-cell-depleted T cells, or PBMCs came the material, which was cDNA or gDNA.

Under the authors' procedure: Estimates of nucleated cell counts were drawn from the amplification of reference gene primers. Using immunoSEQ multiplex PCR, the repertoire was profiled, and TCRdb retains in-frame clones only, with some absent. The V and J calls and clone size come from that table; D and trimming were worked out from the DNA. The sample has some 57,000 clones, around nine tenths seen once. The germline gives CDR1 MNHEY, CDR2 SVGAGI. V was clipped by 6 bases and J by 6 bases; unmatched bases: 11. This CDR3 spans 15 amino acids. The sample taken for sequencing was peripheral blood. The chain employs TRBV6-5 and TRBJ1-5, with 7 bases identical to TRBD1. The clonotype was recovered from a man between 65 and 79 years old with acute or convalescent COVID-19. CDR3 in amino acids: CASRGQTGISQPQHF. CDR3 nucleotides: TGTGCCAGCAGAGGACAGACAGGGATAAGTCAGCCCCAGCATTTT.